The 26 T cell receptor beta chains below all came from one sample that was sequenced in a study of cytomegalovirus exposure and HLA in healthy donors. PCR amplification relied on 60 Vbeta primers (plus 13 Jbeta primers). TCRdb keeps only in-frame clones here, not all; method: immunoSEQ multiplex PCR. Of roughly 80,000 clones listed, about 78% were seen once; the top ten hold 1.1%. The sequencing sample was made of PBMCs. These receptors were collected from a male donor in good health and CMV-seronegative.

The chain links TRBV18 to TRBJ1-1; no clear D gene. This CDR3 is 13 amino acids long. With 3 bases removed from V and 0 bases from J, the gap between germline ends came to 5 bases. CDR1 is KGHSH and CDR2 is LQKENI in the germline V gene. The CDR3 sequence is CASSPAMNTEAFF. In DNA, the CDR3 is TGTGCCAGCTCACCGGCAATGAACACTGAAGCTTTCTTT. Filled out from reference TRBV18 and TRBJ1-1, the complete variable domain reads NAGVMQNPRHLVRRRGQEARLRCSPMKGHSHVYWYRQLPEEGLKFMVYLQKENIIDESGMPKERFSAEFPKEGPSILRIQQVVRGDSAAYFCASSPAMNTEAFFGQGTRLTVV.

J is TRBJ1-5 and V is TRBV19; D may be TRBD1 (6 bases). The CDR3 loop spans 14 amino acids. V was shortened by 6 bases and J by 4 bases, with 13 bases between the two germline ends. Germline V gene sequence: CDR1 LNHDA, CDR2 SQIVND (reference sequence). The CDR3 here is CASSQTQGNQPQHF. Written as DNA, the CDR3 is TGTGCCAGTAGCCAGACACAGGGAAATCAGCCCCAGCATTTT.

The sample holds a few counts of this clone. This chain connects TRBV6-5 to TRBJ1-2, with TRBD1 identical over 7 bases. The V segment lost 7 bases and the J segment 0 bases; nucleotides outside the gene matches: 2. This CDR3 is built from 13 residues. Germline assignment: CDR1 MNHEY and CDR2 SVGAGI. CDR3 sequence (DNA): TGTGCCAGCACGGGACAGCCTAACTATGGCTACACCTTC. Translation gives CASTGQPNYGYTF.

This clone was detected only once. The V and J genes are TRBV18 and TRBJ2-3, with D possibly being TRBD2 (5 bases). With 1 base removed from V and 4 bases from J, the gap between germline ends came to 15 bases. CDR1 KGHSH and CDR2 LQKENI come from the germline V gene. The CDR3 runs 16 residues. The CDR3 nucleotides are TGTGCCAGCTCACCACTTGCGAGGGCCGGGGCAGATACGCAGTATTTT. Translating gives CASSPLARAGADTQYF. The full variable domain, completed using reference TRBV18 and TRBJ2-3, is NAGVMQNPRHLVRRRGQEARLRCSPMKGHSHVYWYRQLPEEGLKFMVYLQKENIIDESGMPKERFSAEFPKEGPSILRIQQVVRGDSAAYFCASSPLARAGADTQYFGPGTRLTVL.

The V and J genes are TRBV5-4 and TRBJ2-5, with 12 bases that match TRBD2. The DNA end is more similar to TRBJ2-7, so the J call may be wrong. The CDR3 consists of 16 residues. The germline gives CDR1 SGHNT, CDR2 YYREEE (reference sequence). The CDR3 DNA is TGTGCCAGCAGCTTGGGACTAGCGGGAGCAAAGTACGAGCAGTACTTC. As protein: CASSLGLAGAKYEQYF.

This chain joins TRBV5-1 and TRBJ2-2, with D perhaps TRBD2 (5 bases). Trimming left V 4 bases short and J 5 bases short, with 12 bases between. The CDR3 is 14 amino acids. Germline CDR1 reads SGHRS; CDR2 reads YFSETQ. Written as DNA, the CDR3 is TGCGCCAGCAGCCCGGAGGTCGGTACCGGGGAGCTGTTTTTT. Translating it yields CASSPEVGTGELFF.

The chain employs TRBV7-2 and TRBJ2-3; D uncertain. The CDR3 covers 14 residues. Deletions cut 6 bases from V and 2 bases from J, with 12 bases between. Germline CDR1 and CDR2: SGHTA and FQGNSA. The CDR3 region is CASRQDVPTDTQYF. CDR3 DNA sequence: TGTGCCAGCAGGCAGGATGTCCCCACAGATACGCAGTATTTT.

This clone came up once. The rearrangement uses TRBV20-1 and TRBJ2-7; a weak D match, TRBD2 (5 bases). Per the germline V gene, CDR1 is DFQATT and CDR2 is SNEGSKA (reference sequence). The CDR3 has 11 amino acids. Trimming pared 2 bases from V and 7 bases from J, leaving 9 bases between. CDR3 coding DNA: TGCAGTGCTAGATCGCTAGCTGAGCAGTACTTC. This translates into CSARSLAEQYF.

The chain carries TRBV14 and TRBJ2-1; unclear D gene. Germline CDR1 and CDR2: SGHDN and FVKESK. The V end was cut by 4 bases, the J end by 7 bases, with 11 bases between. There are 13 residues in the CDR3. The CDR3 nucleotides are TGTGCCAGCAGCCCTCTAAGTATTAATGAGCAGTTCTTC. This translates into CASSPLSINEQFF.

The CDR3 DNA is TGCGCCAGCAGCCAAAACAGGGGAGACTATGGCTACACCTTC. Amino acid sequence: CASSQNRGDYGYTF. This chain links TRBV4-3 with TRBJ1-2; 7 bases match TRBD1. Germline V lookup: CDR1 LGHNA, CDR2 YSLEER. V lost 2 bases, J lost 3 bases, and 3 bases stayed unmatched. The CDR3 runs 14 residues.

The chain is built from TRBV5-1 and TRBJ2-2; weak D call: TRBD1 (8 bases). CDR3 length equals 16 residues. CDR1 and CDR2 from the germline V gene are SGHRS and YFSETQ. The V and J ends lost 5 bases and 3 bases respectively, with 17 bases between them. CDR3 DNA sequence: TGCGCCAGCAGATCAGGACAGGGAGGGTACACCGGGGAGCTGTTTTTT. Its translation is CASRSGQGGYTGELFF.

The chain is built from TRBV5-8 and TRBJ2-5, with 9 bases lining up with TRBD1. CDR3 size: 17 residues. J lost 0 bases, V lost 4 bases, and 10 bases had no gene match. Germline V lookup: CDR1 SGHTS, CDR2 YDEGEE. The CDR3 DNA follows: TGTGCCAGCAGCCGCGTCCCGGGACAGGGAAACCAAGAGACCCAGTACTTC. Protein sequence: CASSRVPGQGNQETQYF. The full variable domain, rest sourced from reference TRBV5-8 and TRBJ2-5, is EAGVTQSPTHLIKTRGQQATLRCSPISGHTSVYWYQQALGLGLQFLLWYDEGEERNRGNFPPRFSGRQFPNYSSELNVNALELEDSALYLCASSRVPGQGNQETQYFGPGTRLLVL.

The rearrangement uses TRBV6-6 and TRBJ2-3, with D uncertain. V was clipped by 7 bases and J by 2 bases, with 7 bases between them. The CDR3 is 12 residues long. CDR1 and CDR2 from the germline V gene are MNHNY and SVGAGI (reference sequence). CDR3 sequence reads: CASKQITDTQYF. The CDR3 DNA reads TGTGCCAGCAAACAGATCACAGATACGCAGTATTTT.

The V gene is TRBV10-3, the J gene TRBJ1-4; D might be TRBD1 (6 bases). The CDR3 totals 14 residues. Germline V gene data show CDR1 as ENHRY and CDR2 as SYGVKD. Trimming stripped 3 bases from V and 7 bases from J, with 12 bases between. For the CDR3, the DNA is TGTGCCATCAGTGATGTGGGGGCCGGTGAAAAACTGTTTTTT. This codes for CAISDVGAGEKLFF.

V gene TRBV20-1 combines with J gene TRBJ2-7; D is unclear. Trimming cost V 4 bases and J 9 bases, with 13 bases left between them. Germline V gene lookup returns CDR1 DFQATT and CDR2 SNEGSKA (reference sequence). The CDR3 is made up of 11 amino acids. The CDR3 reads CSAIPRGSQYF. The CDR3 DNA sequence: TGCAGTGCTATCCCCCGAGGTTCGCAGTACTTC.

The chain carries TRBV4-3 and TRBJ2-7; D uncertain. The V gene lost 3 bases and the J gene lost 10 bases, with 13 bases spanning the gap. This CDR3 has 12 residues. The germline V gene encodes CDR1 LGHNA and CDR2 YSLEER. The CDR3 DNA reads as TGCGCCAGCAGCCAGGTTGACGGAGTCCAGTACTTC. Translating it yields CASSQVDGVQYF.

As to this clone: One end of the junction varies from germline; a read error may be responsible. The rearrangement links TRBV5-6 to TRBJ1-6; the match to TRBD1 covers 7 bases. Germline-derived CDR1 and CDR2 are SGHDT and YYEEEE. This CDR3 has 15 residues. The CDR3 region has the DNA TGTGCCAGCAGCAGTACAGGGGTTCAATACTCACCCCTCAACTTT. It translates to CASSSTGVQYSPLNF.

V gene TRBV9 combines with J gene TRBJ1-5, with 8 bases that match TRBD1. Germline trimming cut 4 bases from V and 6 bases from J; bases unmatched to any gene: 9. The V gene's germline CDR1 is SGDLS and CDR2 YYNGEE. There are 15 residues in the CDR3. The CDR3 region has the DNA TGTGCCAGCAGCCTAGAAGGACAGGGAAGTCAGCCCCAGCATTTT. It codes for CASSLEGQGSQPQHF.

This rearrangement joins TRBV7-9 to TRBJ2-1, with D possibly being TRBD1 (6 bases). Trimming stripped 5 bases from V and 9 bases from J, with 23 bases between. The CDR3 covers 16 residues. Germline V gene sequence: CDR1 SEHNR, CDR2 FQNEAQ (reference sequence). CDR3 nucleotides: TGTGCCAGCAGCCGGGTGCTGGCAGGGGCCCAGGGTGAGCAGTTCTTC. As protein: CASSRVLAGAQGEQFF.

V and J are TRBV15 and TRBJ2-7, with D hard to call. The CDR3 totals 14 residues. The V and J ends lost 0 bases and 4 bases respectively, with 10 bases between them. Germline V gene lookup returns CDR1 LNHNV and CDR2 YYDKDF (reference sequence). The CDR3 sequence: CATSRELYGYEQYF. For the CDR3, the DNA is TGTGCCACCAGCAGAGAACTTTACGGTTACGAGCAGTACTTC.

The chain uses TRBV2 and TRBJ1-5; weak D call: TRBD1 (5 bases). Germline CDR1 is SNHLY and CDR2 is FYNNEI. The CDR3 is 13 amino acids. Trimming took off 6 bases at V and 4 bases at J, with 10 bases between the two ends. CDR3 loop: CASRTVPNQPQHF. The CDR3 bases are TGTGCCAGCAGGACAGTTCCTAATCAGCCCCAGCATTTT.

This clone came up a few times. The rearrangement joins TRBV25-1 to TRBJ1-2, with a tentative D call TRBD1 (6 bases). This CDR3 has 12 amino acids. CDR1 is MGHDK, CDR2 SYGVNS, per germline. V lost 9 bases to trimming and J lost 4 bases, with 12 bases between them. DNA for the CDR3: TGTGCCAGGTCGGGACATCTCTATGGCTACACCTTC. Translating it yields CARSGHLYGYTF.

This clone has a handful of counts. The chain is built from TRBV30 and TRBJ2-7; 7 nucleotides align to TRBD1. Germline CDR1 and CDR2: GTSNPN and SVGIG (reference sequence). The CDR3 has 14 amino acids. Losses at the gene ends were 0 bases for V and 2 bases for J; bases not matched to a gene: 4. CDR3: CAWSVSGGAYEQYF. DNA of the CDR3: TGTGCCTGGAGTGTTTCAGGGGGTGCCTACGAGCAGTACTTC.

This chain links TRBV5-1 with TRBJ2-3; 7 bases align to TRBD1. The CDR3 sequence is 19 residues long. Germline trimming cut 0 bases from V and 0 bases from J; bases unmatched to any gene: 13. Germline V gene lookup returns CDR1 SGHRS and CDR2 YFSETQ. The DNA for the CDR3 is TGCGCCAGCAGCTTGGCTGGGGCAGGGGGTGACGGGAGCACAGATACGCAGTATTTT. Encoded protein: CASSLAGAGGDGSTDTQYF.

This clone was seen just once. The rearrangement links TRBV5-1 to TRBJ2-3; D is uncertain. CDR3 length: 14 amino acids. Germline assignment: CDR1 SGHRS and CDR2 YFSETQ. Trimming pared 8 bases from V and 1 base from J, leaving 14 bases between. This chain's CDR3 is CASKSRSGTDTQYF. As DNA, the CDR3 is TGCGCCAGTAAGTCGAGATCGGGCACAGATACGCAGTATTTT.

Details on this clone: Other DNA sequences in this specimen translate into the identical CDR3. This rearrangement joins TRBV5-1 to TRBJ2-5, with TRBD2 as a possible D gene (6 bases). V gave up 0 bases and J gave up 2 bases, with 11 bases separating them. This CDR3 region has 15 residues. Germline V gene data show CDR1 as SGHRS and CDR2 as YFSETQ. The DNA for the CDR3 is TGCGCCAGCAGCTTGGTCGTAGGGACTCAAGAGACCCAGTACTTC. Its translation is CASSLVVGTQETQYF.